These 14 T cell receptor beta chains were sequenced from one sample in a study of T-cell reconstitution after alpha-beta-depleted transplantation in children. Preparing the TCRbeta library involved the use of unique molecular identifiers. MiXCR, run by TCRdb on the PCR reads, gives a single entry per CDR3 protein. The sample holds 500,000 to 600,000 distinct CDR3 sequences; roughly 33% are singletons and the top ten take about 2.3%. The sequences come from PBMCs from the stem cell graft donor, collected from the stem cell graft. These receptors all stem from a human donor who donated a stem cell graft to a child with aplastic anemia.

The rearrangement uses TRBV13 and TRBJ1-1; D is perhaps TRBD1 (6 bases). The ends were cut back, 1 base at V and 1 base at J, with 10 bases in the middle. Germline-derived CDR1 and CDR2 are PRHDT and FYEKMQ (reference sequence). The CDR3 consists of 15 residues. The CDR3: CASSLEGRGNTEAFF. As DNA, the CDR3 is TGTGCCAGCAGCTTAGAAGGCAGGGGGAACACTGAAGCTTTCTTT.

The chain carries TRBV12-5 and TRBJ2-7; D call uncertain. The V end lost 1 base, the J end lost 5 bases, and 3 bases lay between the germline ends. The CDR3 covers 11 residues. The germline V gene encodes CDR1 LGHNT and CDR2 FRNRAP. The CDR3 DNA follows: TGTGCTAGTGGTTTGGGTCACGAGCAGTACGTC. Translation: CASGLGHEQYV.

The CDR3 nucleotides are TGCAGTGCCGGGACAGCCAGCGGTGAAAAACTGTTTTTT. Translating gives CSAGTASGEKLFF. The chain links TRBV20-1 to TRBJ1-4, with TRBD1 identical over 7 bases. V trimming: 6 bases; J trimming: 7 bases; junction bases outside the gene matches: 8. This CDR3 comprises 13 residues. Germline loops: CDR1 DFQATT, CDR2 SNEGSKA (reference sequence).

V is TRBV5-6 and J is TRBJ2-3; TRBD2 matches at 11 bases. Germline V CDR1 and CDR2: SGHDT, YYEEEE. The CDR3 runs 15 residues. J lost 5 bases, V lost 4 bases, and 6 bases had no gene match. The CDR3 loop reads CASSRPGLAVDTQYF. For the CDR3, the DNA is TGTGCCAGCAGCCGTCCGGGACTAGCGGTAGATACGCAGTATTTT.

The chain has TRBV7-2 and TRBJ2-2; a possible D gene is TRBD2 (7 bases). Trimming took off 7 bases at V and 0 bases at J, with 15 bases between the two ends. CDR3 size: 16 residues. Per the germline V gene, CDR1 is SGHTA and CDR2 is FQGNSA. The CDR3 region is CASTKGGVPNTGELFF. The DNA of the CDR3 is TGTGCCAGCACCAAGGGGGGGGTTCCGAACACCGGGGAGCTGTTTTTT.

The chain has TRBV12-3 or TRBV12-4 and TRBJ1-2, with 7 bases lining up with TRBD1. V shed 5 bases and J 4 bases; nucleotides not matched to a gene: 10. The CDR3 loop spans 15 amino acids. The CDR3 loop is CASSPGTVITYGYTF. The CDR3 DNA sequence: TGTGCCAGCAGTCCAGGGACAGTTATTACCTATGGCTACACCTTC.

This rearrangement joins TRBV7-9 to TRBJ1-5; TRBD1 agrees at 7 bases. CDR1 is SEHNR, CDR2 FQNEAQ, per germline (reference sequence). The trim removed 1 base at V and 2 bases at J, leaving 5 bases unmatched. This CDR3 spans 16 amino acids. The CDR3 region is CASSLGTGGRNQPQHF. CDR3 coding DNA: TGTGCCAGCAGCTTAGGGACAGGTGGTCGCAATCAGCCCCAGCATTTT.

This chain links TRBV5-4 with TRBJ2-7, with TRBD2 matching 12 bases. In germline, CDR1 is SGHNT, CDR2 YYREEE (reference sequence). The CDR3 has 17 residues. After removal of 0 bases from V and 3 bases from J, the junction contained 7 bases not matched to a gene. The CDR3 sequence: CASSLGRGLAGYYEQYF. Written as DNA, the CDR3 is TGTGCCAGCAGCTTGGGTCGCGGACTAGCGGGATACTACGAGCAGTACTTC.

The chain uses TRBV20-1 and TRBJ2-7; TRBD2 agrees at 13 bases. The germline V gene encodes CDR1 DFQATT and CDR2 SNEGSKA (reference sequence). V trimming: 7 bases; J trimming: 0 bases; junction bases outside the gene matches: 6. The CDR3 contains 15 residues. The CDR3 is CSVTGLAGFSYEQYF. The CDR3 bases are TGCAGTGTGACGGGACTAGCGGGATTCTCCTACGAGCAGTACTTC.

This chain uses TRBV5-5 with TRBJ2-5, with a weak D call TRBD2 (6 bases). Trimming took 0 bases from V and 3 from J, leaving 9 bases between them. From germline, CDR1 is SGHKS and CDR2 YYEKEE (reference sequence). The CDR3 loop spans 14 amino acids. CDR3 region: CASSLGGVEETQYF. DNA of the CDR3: TGTGCCAGCAGCTTGGGGGGGGTTGAAGAGACCCAGTACTTC.

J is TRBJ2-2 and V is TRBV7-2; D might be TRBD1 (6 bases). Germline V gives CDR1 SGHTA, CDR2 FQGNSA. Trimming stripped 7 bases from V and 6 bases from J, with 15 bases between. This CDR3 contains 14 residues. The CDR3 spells CASITGRLAGELFF. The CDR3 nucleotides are TGTGCCAGCATCACAGGGAGACTGGCCGGGGAGCTGTTTTTT. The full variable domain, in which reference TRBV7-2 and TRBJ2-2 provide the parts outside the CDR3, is GAGVSQSPSNKVTEKGKDVELRCDPISGHTALYWYRQSLGQGLEFLIYFQGNSAPDKSGLPSDRFSAERTGGSVSTLTIQRTQQEDSAVYLCASITGRLAGELFFGEGSRLTVL.

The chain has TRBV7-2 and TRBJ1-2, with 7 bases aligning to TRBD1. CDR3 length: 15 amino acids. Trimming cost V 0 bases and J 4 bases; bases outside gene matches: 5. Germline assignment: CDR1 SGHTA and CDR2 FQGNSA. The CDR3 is CASSLASEGAYGYTF. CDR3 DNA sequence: TGTGCCAGCAGCTTAGCGTCGGAGGGGGCCTATGGCTACACCTTC. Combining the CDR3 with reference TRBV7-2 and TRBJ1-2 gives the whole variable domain GAGVSQSPSNKVTEKGKDVELRCDPISGHTALYWYRQSLGQGLEFLIYFQGNSAPDKSGLPSDRFSAERTGGSVSTLTIQRTQQEDSAVYLCASSLASEGAYGYTFGSGTRLTVV.

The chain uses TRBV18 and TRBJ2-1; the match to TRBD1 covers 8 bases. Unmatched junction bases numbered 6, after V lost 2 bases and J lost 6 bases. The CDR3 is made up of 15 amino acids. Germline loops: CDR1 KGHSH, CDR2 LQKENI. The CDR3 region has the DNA TGTGCCAGCTCACCAAACCAGGGGGCGGGCAATGAGCAGTTCTTC. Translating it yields CASSPNQGAGNEQFF.

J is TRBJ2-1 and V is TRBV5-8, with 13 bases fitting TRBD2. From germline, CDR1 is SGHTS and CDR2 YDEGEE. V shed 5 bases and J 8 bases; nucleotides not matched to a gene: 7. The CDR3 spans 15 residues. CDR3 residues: CASRNGTSGTDEQFF. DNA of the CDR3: TGTGCCAGCAGGAACGGGACTAGCGGGACGGATGAGCAGTTCTTC.